This TCR beta chain was captured by sequencing in a study of tissue T cells after allogeneic stem cell transplantation. Using immunoSEQ multiplex PCR, the repertoire was profiled, and TCRdb retains in-frame clones only, with some absent. The table has 2,500 to 3,500 clones, around 50% seen once. Specified time point: mouse harvest day 14 after allogeneic transplant. The graft held 10^6 splenic CD5+ T cells and 10^7 T-cell-depleted bone marrow cells. V dropped 5 bases and J dropped 2; count of bases not matched to a gene: 7. The germline V gene has CDR1 LGHDT and CDR2 YNNKQL (reference sequence). This CDR3 contains 15 residues. In this sample, this clone is medium-sized. What it recognizes is unknown. Germline and genes here are mouse. The CDR3 end is not reached by the read, which stops 1 residue before it; the germline J gene fills it in. Study-wide points: The patient cohort was small and clinically heterogeneous, with limited sampling depth. Anatomically similar tissues had similar TCR repertoires within each patient.

The chain recombines TRBV4 with TRBJ2-7, with 9 nucleotides matching TRBD2. Sequenced input: lymph node tissue. The TCR was taken from a female BALB/c mouse given C57BL/6 T cells with graft-versus-host disease after an allogeneic hematopoietic cell transplant. The DNA read from the CDR3 is TGTGCCAGCAGCCAGACTGGGGGCGGGACCTATGAACAGTAC. This translates into CASSQTGGGTYEQY. The entire CDR3 protein is CASSQTGGGTYEQYF.